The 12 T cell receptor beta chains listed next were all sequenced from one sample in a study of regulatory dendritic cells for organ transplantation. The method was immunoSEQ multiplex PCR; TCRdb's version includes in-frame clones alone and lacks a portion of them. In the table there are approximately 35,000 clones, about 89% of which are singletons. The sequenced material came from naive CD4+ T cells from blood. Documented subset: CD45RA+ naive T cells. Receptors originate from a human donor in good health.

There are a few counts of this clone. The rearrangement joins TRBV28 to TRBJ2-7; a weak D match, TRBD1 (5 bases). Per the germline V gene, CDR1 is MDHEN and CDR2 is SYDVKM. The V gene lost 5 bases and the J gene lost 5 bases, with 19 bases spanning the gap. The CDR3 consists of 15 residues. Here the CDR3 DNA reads TGTGCCAGCAGTCAAACCCGACAGTTGACGCACGAGCAGTACTTC. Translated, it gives CASSQTRQLTHEQYF.

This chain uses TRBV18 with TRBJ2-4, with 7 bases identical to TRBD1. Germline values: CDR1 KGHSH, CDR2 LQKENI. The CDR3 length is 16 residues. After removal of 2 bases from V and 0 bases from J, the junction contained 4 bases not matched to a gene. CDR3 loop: CASSPSTGRAKNIQYF. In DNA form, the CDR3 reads TGTGCCAGCTCACCATCGACAGGGCGAGCCAAAAACATTCAGTACTTC.

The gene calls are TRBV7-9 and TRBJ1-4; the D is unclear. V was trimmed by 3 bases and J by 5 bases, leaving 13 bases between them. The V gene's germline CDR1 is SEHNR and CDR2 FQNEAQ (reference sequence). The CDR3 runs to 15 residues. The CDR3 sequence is CASSLGDGWNEKLFF. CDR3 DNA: TGTGCCAGCAGCTTGGGTGACGGTTGGAATGAAAAACTGTTTTTT.

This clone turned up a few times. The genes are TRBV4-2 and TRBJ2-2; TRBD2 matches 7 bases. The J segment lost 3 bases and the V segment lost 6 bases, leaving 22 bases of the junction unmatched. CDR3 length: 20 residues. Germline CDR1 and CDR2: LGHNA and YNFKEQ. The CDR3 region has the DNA TGTGCCAGCAGTCGTCGTCTAGCGGTTATATCAAGAGGGTACACCGGGGAGCTGTTTTTT. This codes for CASSRRLAVISRGYTGELFF.

The CDR3 sequence: CASSLGGEAFF. DNA for the CDR3: TGTGCCAGCTCCCTTGGGGGGGAAGCTTTCTTT. The rearrangement links TRBV18 to TRBJ1-1; perhaps TRBD1 as D (5 bases). Germline-derived CDR1 and CDR2 are KGHSH and LQKENI. Trimming shortened V by 6 bases and J by 8 bases, and 10 bases separated the two germline ends. The CDR3 length is 11 residues.

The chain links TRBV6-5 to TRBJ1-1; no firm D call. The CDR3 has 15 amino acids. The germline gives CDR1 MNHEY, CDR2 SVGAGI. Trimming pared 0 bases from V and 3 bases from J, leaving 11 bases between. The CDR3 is CASSYSGFLDTEAFF. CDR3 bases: TGTGCCAGCAGTTACTCGGGCTTTCTAGACACTGAAGCTTTCTTT.

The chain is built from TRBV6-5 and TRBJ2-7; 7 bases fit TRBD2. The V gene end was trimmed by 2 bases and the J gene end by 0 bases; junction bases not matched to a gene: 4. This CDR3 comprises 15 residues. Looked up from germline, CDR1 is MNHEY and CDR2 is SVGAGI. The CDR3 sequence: CASSYRDYLSYEQYF. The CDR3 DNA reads TGTGCCAGCAGTTACCGGGACTACCTCTCCTACGAGCAGTACTTC.

In DNA, the CDR3 is TGTGCCAGCAGTCGTACGAACACCGGGGAGCTGTTTTTT. Translating gives CASSRTNTGELFF. The rearrangement joins TRBV6-1 to TRBJ2-2; D remains unclear. Trimming stripped 5 bases from V and 0 bases from J, with 4 bases between. The CDR3 extends over 13 amino acids. Germline V gene sequence: CDR1 MNHNS, CDR2 SASEGT.

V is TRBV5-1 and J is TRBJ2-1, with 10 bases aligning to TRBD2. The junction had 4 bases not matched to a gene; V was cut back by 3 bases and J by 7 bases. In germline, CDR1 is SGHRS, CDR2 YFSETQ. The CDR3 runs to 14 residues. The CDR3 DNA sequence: TGCGCCAGCAGCTCTAGCGGGAGTGGGAATGAGCAGTTCTTC. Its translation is CASSSSGSGNEQFF.

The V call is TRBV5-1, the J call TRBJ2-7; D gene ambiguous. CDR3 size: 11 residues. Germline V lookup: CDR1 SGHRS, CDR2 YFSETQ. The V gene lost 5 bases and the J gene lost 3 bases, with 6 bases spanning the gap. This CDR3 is CASSPGYEQYF. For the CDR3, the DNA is TGCGCCAGCAGTCCGGGCTACGAGCAGTACTTC.

The CDR3 DNA reads TGTGCCAGCAGTGCCGGGACAGGGACCTTAGGGGGATATGGCTACACCTTC. Translating it yields CASSAGTGTLGGYGYTF. V is TRBV2 and J is TRBJ1-2; 9 positions match TRBD1. The V and J ends lost 4 bases and 5 bases, in that order; junction bases with no gene match: 14. Germline CDR1 reads SNHLY; CDR2 reads FYNNEI. The length of the CDR3 is 17 residues. Based on the CDR3 plus reference TRBV2 and TRBJ1-2, the full variable domain is EPEVTQTPSHQVTQMGQEVILRCVPISNHLYFYWYRQILGQKVEFLVSFYNNEISEKSEIFDDQFSVERPDGSNFTLKIRSTKLEDSAMYFCASSAGTGTLGGYGYTFGSGTRLTVV.

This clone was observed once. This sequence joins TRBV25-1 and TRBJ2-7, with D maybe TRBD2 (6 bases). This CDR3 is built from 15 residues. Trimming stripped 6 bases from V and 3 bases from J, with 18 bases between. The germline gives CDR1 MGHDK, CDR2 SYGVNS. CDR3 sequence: CASRIGAGYDYEQYF. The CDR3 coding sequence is TGTGCCAGCAGGATCGGGGCGGGATACGACTACGAGCAGTACTTC.